This TCR beta chain originates from a study of cytomegalovirus exposure and HLA in healthy donors. The wider study: HLA-typed donors contributed approximately 86 million unique TCRs, which were held in an early data release. Notes on the study in general: The authors considered a cluster of highly shared sequence variants likely to be a sequencing artifact. The classifier was said to identify cytomegalovirus status with high specificity and sensitivity.

Of note for this clone: Its antigen is not known.

The V segment lost 5 bases and the J segment 1 base; nucleotides outside the gene matches: 4. CDR1 and CDR2 from the germline V gene are MNHEY and SMNVEV (reference sequence). The CDR3 covers 14 residues. Primers for the PCR totalled 60 Vbeta and 13 Jbeta. Repertoires were generated with immunoSEQ multiplex PCR, while TCRdb's copy carries only in-frame clones and drops some. This table holds 100,000 to 150,000 clones, around 70% found once. This clonotype was obtained from a woman in her sixties in good health and CMV-seropositive. The chain carries TRBV27 and TRBJ1-1, with 7 bases aligning to TRBD1. The sample comprised PBMCs. Here the CDR3 reads CASSPWTGNTEAFF. In DNA, the CDR3 is TGTGCCAGCAGTCCCTGGACAGGGAACACTGAAGCTTTCTTT.